This TCR beta chain was sequenced for a study of blood T cell repertoires in COVID-19. Across the whole study: Both acute and convalescent COVID-19 samples were obtained from the United States, Italy and Spain.

Original handling: Scientists estimated how many nucleated cells there were by amplifying reference gene primers. Data came from immunoSEQ multiplex PCR; TCRdb stores just in-frame clones and leaves some out. V, J and clone size are taken as reported in that table, and D and trimming were inferred from the DNA itself. The table records about 170,000 clones, 70% to 90% of them present only once. In germline, CDR1 is SGHNT, CDR2 YENEEA. This CDR3 is built from 15 residues. V lost 5 bases and J lost 2; bases outside the gene matches: 9. J is TRBJ2-7 and V is TRBV11-3; TRBD1 aligns across 7 bases. The TCR was taken from a man aged 40-49 years who had recovered from COVID-19. Sequenced material: peripheral blood. CDR3 protein: CASSGRTGPAYEQYF. In DNA, the CDR3 is TGTGCCAGCAGCGGACGGACAGGACCTGCCTACGAGCAGTACTTC.